What follows are 5 T cell receptor beta chains derived from one specimen sequenced in a study of tumor-infiltrating lymphocytes in primary liver carcinoma. Researchers generated TCR beta cDNA from around 510 ng of total RNA, relying on a constant-region primer. Library construction for TCR beta comprised three nested multiplex PCR rounds performed with slightly modified ARM-PCR. TRBV1-TRBV30 forward primers and a C-beta reverse primer were used in the first two PCR rounds, which each ran for nine to ten cycles. TCRdb processed the multiplex PCR reads anew with MiXCR; each CDR3 protein has one entry. The sample has more than 95,000 distinct CDR3 sequences, around 84% seen once. From unsorted bulk tissue weighing about 17-30 mg, DNA and RNA were co-extracted. Sequencing was carried out using liver tumor tissue from sampling region 3. Specified subset: tumor region T3, left-lateral pole. These receptors originate from a man aged 35 to 55 with primary liver carcinoma and hepatitis B virus infection.

Of note for this clonotype: At one end, the junction sequence differs from germline, possibly due to a read error. The rearrangement joins TRBV30 to TRBJ2-1; 7 bases agree with TRBD2. The end of the DNA aligns better with TRBJ2-7, so the J call may be wrong. The CDR3 totals 15 residues. In germline, CDR1 is GTSNPN, CDR2 SVGIG (reference sequence). The CDR3 here is CASSRASGSYNEQYF. For the CDR3, the DNA is TGTGCCTCGAGTAGGGCTAGCGGATCCTACAATGAGCAGTACTTC.

DNA for the CDR3: TGTGCCAGCAGCTTAATTAGCGGGAGGGCCGGGGAGCTGTTTTTT. This sequence encodes CASSLISGRAGELFF. This sequence joins TRBV13 and TRBJ2-2, with 11 nucleotides matching TRBD2. The CDR3 has 15 amino acids. V was pared by 2 bases and J by 6 bases, with 2 bases of the junction left unmatched. Germline V gene data show CDR1 as PRHDT and CDR2 as FYEKMQ (reference sequence).

This clonotype was counted a single time. The junction shows a germline mismatch at one end, possibly a read error. The CDR3: CANSYPGTEEIQYF. The CDR3 DNA sequence: TGTGCCAACAGTTACCCAGGGACGGAGGAGATCCAGTACTTC. The chain uses TRBV6-6 and TRBJ2-5; either TRBD1 or TRBD2 may supply D (5 bases each). Germline V gives CDR1 MNHNY, CDR2 SVGAGI (reference sequence). There are 14 residues in the CDR3.

About this clonotype itself: A much bigger clone sits one base away, suggesting this may be a read error. Because the CDR3 is missing its conserved closing phenylalanine or tryptophan, this is likely a read error. The J gene is TRBJ1-5, the V gene TRBV2; D remains ambiguous. V lost 3 bases, J lost 4 bases, and 7 bases lay in between. The CDR3 consists of 13 residues. CDR1 and CDR2 (germline): SNHLY, FYNNEI. The CDR3 sequence: CASSEDLNQPQHI. CDR3 coding DNA: TGTGCCAGCAGTGAGGACCTAAATCAGCCCCAGCATATT.

To note about this clonotype: One end of the junction is discordant with germline, which a read error may explain. The rearrangement links TRBV12-3 or TRBV12-4 to TRBJ2-1; 9 bases match TRBD2. This CDR3 comprises 13 residues. Here the CDR3 reads CANSLRLAGISVF. CDR3 DNA sequence: TGTGCCAACAGTTTACGGCTAGCGGGAATCTCTGTCTTC.